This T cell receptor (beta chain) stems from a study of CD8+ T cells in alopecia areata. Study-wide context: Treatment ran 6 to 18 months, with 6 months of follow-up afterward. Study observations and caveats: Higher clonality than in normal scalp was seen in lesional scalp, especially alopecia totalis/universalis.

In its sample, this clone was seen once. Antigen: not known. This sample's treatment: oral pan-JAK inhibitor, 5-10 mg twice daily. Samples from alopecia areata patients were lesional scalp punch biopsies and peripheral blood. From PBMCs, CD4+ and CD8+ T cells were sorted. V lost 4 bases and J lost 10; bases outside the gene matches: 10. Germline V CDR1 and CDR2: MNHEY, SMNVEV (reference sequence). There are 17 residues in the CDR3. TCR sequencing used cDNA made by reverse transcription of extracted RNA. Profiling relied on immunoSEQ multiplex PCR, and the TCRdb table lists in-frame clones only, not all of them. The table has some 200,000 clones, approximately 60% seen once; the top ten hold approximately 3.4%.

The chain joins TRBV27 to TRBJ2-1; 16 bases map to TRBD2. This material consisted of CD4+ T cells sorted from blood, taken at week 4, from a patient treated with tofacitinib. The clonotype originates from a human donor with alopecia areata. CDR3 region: CASSSGTSGGAVGEQFF. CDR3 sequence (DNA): TGTGCCAGCAGTTCCGGGACTAGCGGGGGGGCGGTTGGGGAGCAGTTCTTC.